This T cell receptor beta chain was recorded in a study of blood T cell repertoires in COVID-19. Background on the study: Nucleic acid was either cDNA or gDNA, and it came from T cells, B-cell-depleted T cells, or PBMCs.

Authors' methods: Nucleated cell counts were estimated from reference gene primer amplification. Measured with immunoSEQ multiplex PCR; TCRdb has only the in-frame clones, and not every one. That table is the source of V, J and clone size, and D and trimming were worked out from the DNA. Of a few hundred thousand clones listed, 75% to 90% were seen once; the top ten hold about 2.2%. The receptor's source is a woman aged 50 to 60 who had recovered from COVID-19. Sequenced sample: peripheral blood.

The CDR3 loop reads CASSEFAGLNTEAFF. The CDR3 DNA is TGTGCCAGCAGTGAATTTGCGGGGCTGAACACTGAAGCTTTCTTT. J is TRBJ1-1 and V is TRBV2; weak D call: TRBD1 (5 bases). Trimming left V 2 bases short and J 0 bases short, with 10 bases between. This CDR3 contains 15 residues. Germline loops: CDR1 SNHLY, CDR2 FYNNEI.